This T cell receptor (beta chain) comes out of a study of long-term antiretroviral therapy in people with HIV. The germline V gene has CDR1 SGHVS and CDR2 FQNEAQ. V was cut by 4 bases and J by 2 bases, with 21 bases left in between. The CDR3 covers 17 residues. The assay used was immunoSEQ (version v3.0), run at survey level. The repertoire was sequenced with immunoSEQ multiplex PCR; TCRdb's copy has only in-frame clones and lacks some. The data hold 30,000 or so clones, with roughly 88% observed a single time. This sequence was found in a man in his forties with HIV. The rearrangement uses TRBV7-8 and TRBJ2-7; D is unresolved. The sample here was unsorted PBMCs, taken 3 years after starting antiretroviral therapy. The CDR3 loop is CASSSTPSGPLPYEQYF. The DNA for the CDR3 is TGTGCCAGCAGCTCGACCCCCTCGGGCCCACTCCCCTACGAGCAGTACTTC.